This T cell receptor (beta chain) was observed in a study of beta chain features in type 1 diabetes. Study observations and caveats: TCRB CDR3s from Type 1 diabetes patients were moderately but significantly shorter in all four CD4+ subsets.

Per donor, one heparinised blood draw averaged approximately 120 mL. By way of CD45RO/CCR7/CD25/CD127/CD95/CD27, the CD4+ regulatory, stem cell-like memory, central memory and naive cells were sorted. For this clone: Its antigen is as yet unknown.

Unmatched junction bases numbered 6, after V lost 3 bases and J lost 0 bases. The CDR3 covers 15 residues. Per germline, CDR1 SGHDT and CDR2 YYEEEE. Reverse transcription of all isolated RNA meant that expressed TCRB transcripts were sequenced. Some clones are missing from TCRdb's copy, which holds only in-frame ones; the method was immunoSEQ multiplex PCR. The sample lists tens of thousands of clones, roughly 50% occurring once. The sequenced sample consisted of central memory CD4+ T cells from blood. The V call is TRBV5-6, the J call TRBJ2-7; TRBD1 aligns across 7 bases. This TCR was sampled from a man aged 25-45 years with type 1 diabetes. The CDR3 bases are TGTGCCAGCAGCTCGCCACAGGGGATCTCCTACGAGCAGTACTTC. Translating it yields CASSSPQGISYEQYF.